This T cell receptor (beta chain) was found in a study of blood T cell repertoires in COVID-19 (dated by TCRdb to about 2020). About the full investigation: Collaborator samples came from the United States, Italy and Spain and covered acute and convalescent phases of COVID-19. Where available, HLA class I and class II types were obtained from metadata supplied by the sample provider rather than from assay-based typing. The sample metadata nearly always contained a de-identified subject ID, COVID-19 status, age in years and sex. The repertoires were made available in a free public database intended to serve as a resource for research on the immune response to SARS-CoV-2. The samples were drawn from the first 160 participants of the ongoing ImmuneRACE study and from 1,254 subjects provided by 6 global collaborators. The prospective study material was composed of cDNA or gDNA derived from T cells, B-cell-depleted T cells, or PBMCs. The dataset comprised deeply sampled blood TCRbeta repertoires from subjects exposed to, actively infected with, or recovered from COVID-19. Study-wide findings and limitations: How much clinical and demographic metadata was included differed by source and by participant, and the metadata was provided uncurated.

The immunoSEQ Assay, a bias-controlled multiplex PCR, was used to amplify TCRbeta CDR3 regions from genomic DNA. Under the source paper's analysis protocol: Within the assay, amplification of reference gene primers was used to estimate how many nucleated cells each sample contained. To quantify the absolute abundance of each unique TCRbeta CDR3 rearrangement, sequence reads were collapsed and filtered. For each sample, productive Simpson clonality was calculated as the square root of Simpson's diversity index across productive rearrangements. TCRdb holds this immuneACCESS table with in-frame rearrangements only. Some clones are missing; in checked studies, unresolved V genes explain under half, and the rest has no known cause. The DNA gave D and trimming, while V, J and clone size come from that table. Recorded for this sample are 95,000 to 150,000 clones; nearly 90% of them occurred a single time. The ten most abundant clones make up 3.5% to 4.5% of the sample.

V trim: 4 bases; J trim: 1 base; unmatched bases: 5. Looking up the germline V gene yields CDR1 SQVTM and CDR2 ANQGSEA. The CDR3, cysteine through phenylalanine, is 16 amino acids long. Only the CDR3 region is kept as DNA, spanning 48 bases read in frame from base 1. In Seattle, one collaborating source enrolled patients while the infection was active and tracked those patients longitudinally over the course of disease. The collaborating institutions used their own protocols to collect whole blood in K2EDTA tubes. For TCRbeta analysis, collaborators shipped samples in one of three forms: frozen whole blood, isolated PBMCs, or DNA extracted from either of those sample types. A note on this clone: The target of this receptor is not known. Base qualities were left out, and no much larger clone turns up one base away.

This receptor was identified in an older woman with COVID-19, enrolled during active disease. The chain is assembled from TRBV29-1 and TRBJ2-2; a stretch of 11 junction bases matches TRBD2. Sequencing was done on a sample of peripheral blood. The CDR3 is CSVAGTSGQNTGELFF. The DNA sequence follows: TGCAGCGTTGCCGGGACTAGCGGACAGAACACCGGGGAGCTGTTTTTT.